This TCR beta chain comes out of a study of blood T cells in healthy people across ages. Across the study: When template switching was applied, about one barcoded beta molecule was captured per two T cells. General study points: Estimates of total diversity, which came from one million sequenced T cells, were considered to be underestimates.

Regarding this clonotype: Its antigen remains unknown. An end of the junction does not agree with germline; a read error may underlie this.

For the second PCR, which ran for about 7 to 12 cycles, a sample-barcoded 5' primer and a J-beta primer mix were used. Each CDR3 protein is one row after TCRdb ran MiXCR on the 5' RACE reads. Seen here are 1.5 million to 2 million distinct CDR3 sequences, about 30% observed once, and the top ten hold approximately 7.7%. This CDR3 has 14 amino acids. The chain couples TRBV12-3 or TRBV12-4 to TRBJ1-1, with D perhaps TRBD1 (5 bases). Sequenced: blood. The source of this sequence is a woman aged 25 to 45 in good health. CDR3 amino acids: CASSQGGLNTEALF. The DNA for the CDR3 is TGTGCCAGCAGTCAGGGAGGGCTGAACACTGAAGCTCTCTTT.